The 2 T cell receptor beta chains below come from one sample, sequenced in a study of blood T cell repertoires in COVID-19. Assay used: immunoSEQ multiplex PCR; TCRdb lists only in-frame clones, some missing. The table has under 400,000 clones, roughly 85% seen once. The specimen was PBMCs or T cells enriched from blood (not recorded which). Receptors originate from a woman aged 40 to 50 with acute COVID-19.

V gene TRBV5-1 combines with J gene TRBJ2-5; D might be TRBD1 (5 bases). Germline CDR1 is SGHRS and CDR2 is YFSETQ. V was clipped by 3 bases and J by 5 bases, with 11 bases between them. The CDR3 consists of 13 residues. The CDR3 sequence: CASSSQGSETQYF. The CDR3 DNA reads TGCGCCAGCAGCTCCCAGGGTTCGGAGACCCAGTACTTC. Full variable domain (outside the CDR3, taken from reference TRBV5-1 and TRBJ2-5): KAGVTQTPRYLIKTRGQQVTLSCSPISGHRSVSWYQQTPGQGLQFLFEYFSETQRNKGNFPGRFSGRQFSNSRSEMNVSTLELGDSALYLCASSSQGSETQYFGPGTRLLVL.

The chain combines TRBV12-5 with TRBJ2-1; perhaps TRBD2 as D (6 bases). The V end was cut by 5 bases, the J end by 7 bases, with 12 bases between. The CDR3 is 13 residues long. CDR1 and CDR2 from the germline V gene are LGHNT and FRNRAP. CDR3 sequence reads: CASGRDSLNEQFF. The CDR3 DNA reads TGTGCTAGTGGTCGGGACTCCCTAAATGAGCAGTTCTTC.